This entry concerns a single T cell receptor beta chain. What it binds is unknown. This sample is part of a study of CD8+CD57+ T cells in acquired aplastic anemia. Study-wide context: Researchers reported that healthy donors averaged approximately 10 million reads for CD4+ cells. General study findings and limits: About 30 shared CD8+ CDR3s appeared highly expressed within patients' immunodominant clones.

Genomic DNA, serving as template, underwent TCR beta VDJ and CDR3 profiling. In TCRdb, the reads were re-called with MiXCR into one record per CDR3 protein. The sample contains 90,000 to 120,000 distinct CDR3 sequences, roughly 50% of which appear only once. The ends lost 5 bases at V and 6 bases at J; junction bases unmatched: 17. The CDR3 runs 18 residues. Germline CDR1 reads SGHAT; CDR2 reads FQNNGV. The sequencing sample was made of sorted CD4+, CD8+, or CD8+CD57+ T cells (not recorded which) from PBMCs. This receptor was taken from a human donor in good health, serving as a control. The chain recombines TRBV11-2 with TRBJ2-5; 11 bases line up with TRBD2. The CDR3 protein is CASSLVGTSGTSGKTQYF. CDR3 DNA sequence: TGTGCCAGCAGCCTAGTAGGGACTAGCGGAACCTCCGGGAAGACCCAGTACTTC.